The 4 T cell receptor beta chains given below trace back to one sample, sequenced in a study of blood T cell repertoires in COVID-19 (dated by TCRdb to the early 2020s). Library method: the immunoSEQ multiplex PCR assay. This is the immuneACCESS table as TCRdb keeps it, with only in-frame sequences that have V and J called. A part of the clones is gone; compared with another copy, unresolved V genes explain less than half, and the rest is unexplained. Present in this sample are around 150,000 clones, 70% to 80% of which were seen just once. The ten largest clones add up to 9.5% to 13% of the sample. The sequenced sample was peripheral blood. All receptors derive from a man aged 55-75 years who had recovered from COVID-19.

This clone was seen only once. CDR3 residues: CAWSAGGGNQPQHF. The DNA of the CDR3 is TGTGCCTGGAGTGCAGGGGGAGGCAATCAGCCCCAGCATTTT. This chain joins TRBV30 and TRBJ1-5; 7 bases agree with TRBD1. With V trimmed by 1 base and J by 2 bases, 2 bases remained unmatched. Looked up from germline, CDR1 is GTSNPN and CDR2 is SVGIG (reference sequence). The CDR3 has 14 amino acids. The full variable domain, with the rest looked up from reference TRBV30 and TRBJ1-5, is SQTIHQWPATLVQPVGSPLSLECTVEGTSNPNLYWYRQAAGRGLQLLFYSVGIGQISSEVPQNLSASRPQDRQFILSSKKLLLSDSGFYLCAWSAGGGNQPQHFGDGTRLSIL.

CDR3 in amino acids: CASRDPAGGNTYNEQFF. The CDR3 coding sequence is TGTGCCAGCAGAGACCCGGCAGGAGGGAACACCTACAATGAGCAGTTCTTC. The V call is TRBV28, the J call TRBJ2-1, with a possible D match to TRBD2 (6 bases). Germline CDR1 and CDR2: MDHEN and SYDVKM. V lost 6 bases and J 2 bases, leaving 20 bases between the germline ends. This CDR3 comprises 17 residues.

The genes are TRBV4-1 and TRBJ1-5; 8 bases align to TRBD1. This CDR3 is built from 16 residues. V dropped 1 base and J dropped 5; count of bases not matched to a gene: 7. CDR1 is MGHRA and CDR2 is YSYEKL in the germline V gene. The CDR3 reads CASSQGGGQEDQPQHF. The CDR3 coding sequence is TGCGCCAGCAGCCAAGGGGGGGGACAGGAAGATCAGCCCCAGCATTTT.

This chain joins TRBV7-2 and TRBJ2-7; D gene ambiguous. Trimming took 5 bases from V and 3 from J, leaving 11 bases between them. The V gene's germline CDR1 is SGHTA and CDR2 FQGNSA. CDR3 length: 13 amino acids. The CDR3 region is CASSISRIYEQYF. The CDR3 DNA is TGTGCCAGCAGCATCTCGCGGATCTACGAGCAGTACTTC.